Each of the 30 T cell receptor beta chains below was sequenced from the same sample in a study of post-analysis software for immune sequencing data. Notes on the study in general: TRBV5-6, TRBV5-1 and TRBV20-1 were among a handful of TRBV segments more frequent in patients than controls.

Prepared TCR beta cDNA libraries contained unique molecular identifiers. TCRdb called the PCR reads again in MiXCR, with one record for every CDR3 protein. Of fewer than 900,000 distinct CDR3 sequences in the sample, 46% are singletons; the top ten hold around 4.7%. No antigens are known for them. The source material was blood. The receptors here all came from a girl under 18 with multiple sclerosis.

The sample holds one count of this clonotype. The chain employs TRBV24-1 and TRBJ2-1; 13 bases are shared with TRBD2. This CDR3 has 18 residues. Germline V gene sequence: CDR1 KGHDR, CDR2 SFDVKD. V shed 0 bases, J shed 0 bases, and the junction held 1 base outside the gene matches. CDR3 residues: CATSDLRTSGSSYNEQFF. The CDR3 DNA sequence: TGTGCCACCAGTGATTTGCGGACTAGCGGGAGCTCCTACAATGAGCAGTTCTTC.

This rearrangement joins TRBV20-1 to TRBJ2-1; unclear D gene. The CDR3 spans 11 residues. Germline values: CDR1 DFQATT, CDR2 SNEGSKA (reference sequence). V shed 3 bases and J shed 9 bases, with 9 bases lying between them. Here the CDR3 DNA reads TGCAGTGCTAGCGTAGTTATTGAGCAGTTCTTC. Encoded protein: CSASVVIEQFF.

The chain recombines TRBV5-1 with TRBJ2-1; D gene ambiguous. The V end was cut by 4 bases, the J end by 7 bases, with 12 bases between. CDR3 length: 13 residues. Germline loops: CDR1 SGHRS, CDR2 YFSETQ. The CDR3 coding sequence is TGCGCCAGCAGCATGCCTCCGTGGAATGAGCAGTTCTTC. The encoded protein is CASSMPPWNEQFF.

The chain uses TRBV18 and TRBJ2-7; 11 nucleotides line up with TRBD1. The CDR3 is 16 residues long. Losses at the gene ends were 3 bases for V and 4 bases for J; bases not matched to a gene: 8. Germline CDR1 reads KGHSH; CDR2 reads LQKENI. The CDR3 DNA follows: TGTGCCAGCTCACCCGCCCCGGGACAGGGGGGGTACGAGCAGTACTTC. Translation: CASSPAPGQGGYEQYF.

This clonotype turned up a few times. The gene calls are TRBV19 and TRBJ2-4, with TRBD1 identical over 11 bases. Germline lookup yields CDR1 LNHDA and CDR2 SQIVND (reference sequence). This CDR3 contains 15 residues. Germline trimming cut 4 bases from V and 8 bases from J; bases unmatched to any gene: 7. CDR3 DNA sequence: TGTGCCAGTAGTACCGTCCGGGACAGGGGGGACATTCAGTACTTC. The encoded protein is CASSTVRDRGDIQYF. Supplemented by reference TRBV19 and TRBJ2-4, the full variable domain reads DGGITQSPKYLFRKEGQNVTLSCEQNLNHDAMYWYRQDPGQGLRLIYYSQIVNDFQKGDIAEGYSVSREKKESFPLTVTSAQKNPTAFYLCASSTVRDRGDIQYFGAGTRLSVL.

The chain employs TRBV11-1 and TRBJ2-7; 7 nucleotides align to TRBD1. The CDR3 spans 13 residues. Germline V gene sequence: CDR1 SGHAT, CDR2 FQDESV (reference sequence). V was pared by 5 bases and J by 7 bases, with 8 bases of the junction left unmatched. This chain's CDR3 is CASSPRRGNEQYF. CDR3 nucleotides: TGTGCCAGCAGCCCTCGCAGGGGGAATGAGCAGTACTTC.

This rearrangement joins TRBV5-1 to TRBJ1-1; no reliable D call. V was trimmed by 0 bases and J by 2 bases, leaving 8 bases between them. Germline V gene data show CDR1 as SGHRS and CDR2 as YFSETQ. The CDR3 length is 14 residues. This CDR3 is CASSLEARNTEAFF. CDR3 bases: TGCGCCAGCAGCTTGGAGGCCAGAAACACTGAAGCTTTCTTT. The variable domain in full, with the rest retrieved from reference TRBV5-1 and TRBJ1-1, is KAGVTQTPRYLIKTRGQQVTLSCSPISGHRSVSWYQQTPGQGLQFLFEYFSETQRNKGNFPGRFSGRQFSNSRSEMNVSTLELGDSALYLCASSLEARNTEAFFGQGTRLTVV.

The rearrangement links TRBV18 to TRBJ2-5; 7 positions match TRBD1. Trimming removed 9 bases from V and 1 base from J; junction bases left unmatched: 5. Germline V gene sequence: CDR1 KGHSH, CDR2 LQKENI. This CDR3 spans 13 amino acids. This CDR3 is CASAGTAQETQYF. The CDR3 DNA reads TGTGCCAGTGCAGGGACAGCCCAAGAGACCCAGTACTTC.

V gene TRBV2 combines with J gene TRBJ2-5; TRBD1 or TRBD2 may be the D gene (5 bases each). The CDR3 is made up of 15 amino acids. CDR1 and CDR2 from the germline V gene are SNHLY and FYNNEI. V was shortened by 10 bases and J by 3 bases, with 21 bases between the two germline ends. CDR3 sequence: CANLGGRGYKETQYF. The CDR3 DNA reads as TGTGCCAACCTTGGGGGAAGGGGCTACAAAGAGACCCAGTACTTC.

This clonotype has a handful of counts. The rearrangement joins TRBV7-2 to TRBJ1-5, with TRBD1 as a possible D gene (6 bases). Trimming stripped 5 bases from V and 4 bases from J, with 12 bases between. CDR3 size: 14 residues. The germline V gene encodes CDR1 SGHTA and CDR2 FQGNSA. CDR3: CASSNRGGNQPQHF. The CDR3 DNA reads TGTGCCAGCAGCAACCGAGGGGGGAATCAGCCCCAGCATTTT.

CDR3 sequence reads: CSARDLGLLAGVRNEQFF. The CDR3, as DNA: TGCAGTGCTAGAGATCTGGGGCTACTAGCGGGAGTAAGGAATGAGCAGTTCTTC. The J gene is TRBJ2-1, the V gene TRBV20-1; 11 nucleotides line up with TRBD2. Germline trimming cut 0 bases from V and 7 bases from J; bases unmatched to any gene: 14. The length of the CDR3 is 18 residues. Germline V gene sequence: CDR1 DFQATT, CDR2 SNEGSKA (reference sequence).

The chain recombines TRBV27 with TRBJ2-1; D might be TRBD2 (5 bases). Trimming took 5 bases from V and 2 from J, leaving 13 bases between them. Germline CDR1 is MNHEY and CDR2 is SMNVEV (reference sequence). The CDR3 runs 15 residues. The CDR3 sequence is CASSLRGQTYNEQFF. The CDR3 DNA reads TGTGCCAGCAGTCTCCGAGGGCAGACCTACAATGAGCAGTTCTTC.

The CDR3 coding sequence is TGTGCCAGCAGTGCGGACACCCGAGAGGGGAATGAGCAGTTCTTC. It encodes CASSADTREGNEQFF. The chain combines TRBV6-1 with TRBJ2-1, with D perhaps TRBD1 or TRBD2 (5 bases each). There are 15 residues in the CDR3. Trimming stripped 4 bases from V and 7 bases from J, with 17 bases between. Per germline, CDR1 MNHNS and CDR2 SASEGT.

This chain uses TRBV7-9 with TRBJ2-7; the D gene is possibly TRBD1 (5 bases). This CDR3 is 16 amino acids long. With 0 bases removed from V and 6 bases from J, the gap between germline ends came to 18 bases. Germline V CDR1 and CDR2: SEHNR, FQNEAQ (reference sequence). CDR3 sequence: CASSLALTRTGSEQYF. CDR3 DNA: TGTGCCAGCAGCTTAGCCCTCACCCGAACAGGATCCGAGCAGTACTTC. The variable domain in full, completed from reference TRBV7-9 and TRBJ2-7, reads DTGVSQNPRHKITKRGQNVTFRCDPISEHNRLYWYRQTLGQGPEFLTYFQNEAQLEKSRLLSDRFSAERPKGSFSTLEIQRTEQGDSAMYLCASSLALTRTGSEQYFGPGTRLTVT.

The chain recombines TRBV20-1 with TRBJ2-3; 7 bases are shared with TRBD2. CDR3 length: 13 amino acids. Germline V gives CDR1 DFQATT, CDR2 SNEGSKA (reference sequence). Trimming took 0 bases from V and 5 from J; bases not matched to a gene: 2. In DNA, the CDR3 is TGCAGTGCTAGAGAGGGGGGGAGAGATACGCAGTATTTT. It specifies CSAREGGRDTQYF.

The chain is built from TRBV12-5 and TRBJ2-3; TRBD2 agrees at 9 bases. Germline V lookup: CDR1 LGHNT, CDR2 FRNRAP. The CDR3 has 16 amino acids. V was clipped by 4 bases and J by 6 bases; unmatched bases: 11. CDR3 in DNA: TGTGCTAGTGGTTCCCCCGCTAGCGGGGTCGGCGATACGCAGTATTTT. Its protein product is CASGSPASGVGDTQYF. Full variable domain (missing parts from reference TRBV12-5 and TRBJ2-3): DARVTQTPRHKVTEMGQEVTMRCQPILGHNTVFWYRQTMMQGLELLAYFRNRAPLDDSGMPKDRFSAEMPDATLATLKIQPSEPRDSAVYFCASGSPASGVGDTQYFGPGTRLTVL.

Concerning this clonotype: The DNA is omitted, as the CDR3 cannot be located on it reliably, and the CDR3 follows TCRdb's listing. This sequence joins TRBV12-3 or TRBV12-4 and TRBJ2-7; the listed D gene, TRBD1, was not tested against the DNA. Counting both end residues, the CDR3 totals 14 amino acids. CDR3 region: CACSFSGQGYEQYF.

The J gene is TRBJ1-2, the V gene TRBV7-9, with D perhaps matching TRBD1 (6 bases). V was trimmed by 1 base and J by 4 bases, leaving 13 bases between them. CDR3 length: 15 amino acids. The germline CDR1 and CDR2 sequences are SEHNR and FQNEAQ (reference sequence). Here the CDR3 reads CASSLGSDRTYGYTF. The CDR3 region has the DNA TGTGCCAGCAGCTTAGGTTCGGACAGAACCTATGGCTACACCTTC.

The chain has TRBV9 and TRBJ1-4; D is perhaps TRBD1 (6 bases). CDR3 size: 15 residues. V lost 3 bases to trimming and J lost 8 bases, with 17 bases between them. CDR1 SGDLS and CDR2 YYNGEE come from the germline V gene. Here the CDR3 DNA reads TGTGCCAGCAGCGGACCAGGGGATCCGGGGGAAAAACTGTTTTTT. The encoded protein is CASSGPGDPGEKLFF.

This chain uses TRBV11-1 with TRBJ2-7, with D tentatively TRBD1 (5 bases). Trimming removed 3 bases at V and 0 bases at J, with 12 bases between. CDR3 length: 15 residues. Germline lookup yields CDR1 SGHAT and CDR2 FQDESV (reference sequence). The CDR3 sequence: CASSFATGPSYEQYF. The CDR3, as DNA: TGTGCCAGCAGCTTTGCCACAGGCCCCTCCTACGAGCAGTACTTC.

The chain is built from TRBV6-5 and TRBJ2-5, with a weak D call TRBD2 (6 bases). The better agreement between TRBJ2-7 and the DNA end casts doubt on the J call. Germline assignment: CDR1 MNHEY and CDR2 SVGAGI. The CDR3 runs 14 residues. The CDR3 sequence is CASSYGGAPSEQYF. The CDR3 DNA reads as TGTGCCAGCAGTTACGGAGGGGCTCCTAGCGAGCAGTACTTC.

This clonotype has a handful of counts. The chain joins TRBV20-1 to TRBJ2-5; D remains unclear. The CDR3 sequence is 11 residues long. Looked up from germline, CDR1 is DFQATT and CDR2 is SNEGSKA (reference sequence). V lost 6 bases and J 5 bases, leaving 10 bases between the germline ends. DNA for the CDR3: TGCAGTGCCCCTGTCGTCGAGACCCAGTACTTC. Translation gives CSAPVVETQYF.

The genes are TRBV6-6 and TRBJ1-2; D not certain. Trimming cost V 0 bases and J 2 bases, with 7 bases left between them. Per the germline V gene, CDR1 is MNHNY and CDR2 is SVGAGI (reference sequence). The CDR3 runs 14 residues. CDR3 amino acids: CASSYSVSNYGYTF. The CDR3 coding sequence is TGTGCCAGCAGTTACTCGGTCAGCAACTATGGCTACACCTTC.

The rearrangement joins TRBV6-6 to TRBJ2-4; D may correspond to TRBD1 or TRBD2 (5 bases each). The last part of the DNA fits TRBJ2-7 better; the J call may be wrong. From germline, CDR1 is MNHNY and CDR2 SVGAGI (reference sequence). This CDR3 is built from 13 residues. The CDR3 loop reads CASSYEGIYEQYF. In DNA, the CDR3 is TGTGCCAGCAGTTACGAGGGGATCTACGAGCAGTACTTC.

The chain joins TRBV20-1 to TRBJ1-1; unclear D gene. Germline CDR1 is DFQATT and CDR2 is SNEGSKA (reference sequence). Trimming pared 3 bases from V and 11 bases from J, leaving 16 bases between. The CDR3 is 12 residues long. This chain's CDR3 is CSASYGFAEAFF. The CDR3, as DNA: TGCAGTGCTAGTTATGGGTTTGCCGAGGCTTTCTTT.

This clonotype was recorded a few times. The chain links TRBV20-1 to TRBJ2-5, with a weak D call TRBD2 (6 bases). The CDR3 length is 16 residues. V was pared by 5 bases and J by 5 bases, with 24 bases between. The germline CDR1 and CDR2 sequences are DFQATT and SNEGSKA (reference sequence). The CDR3 nucleotides are TGCAGTGCTCCCAGGTCGCGGGCGCCCGGAGGGGAGACCCAGTACTTC. As protein: CSAPRSRAPGGETQYF.

The rearrangement links TRBV7-2 to TRBJ2-3; D unclear. Germline V gives CDR1 SGHTA, CDR2 FQGNSA. Trimming cost V 5 bases and J 0 bases, with 12 bases left between them. This CDR3 has 15 residues. The CDR3 sequence: CASSLTMESTDTQYF. CDR3 in DNA: TGTGCCAGCAGCCTAACTATGGAGAGCACAGATACGCAGTATTTT.

This chain connects TRBV3-1 to TRBJ2-6; 11 bases align to TRBD2. The CDR3 contains 18 residues. In germline, CDR1 is LGHDT, CDR2 YNNKEL (reference sequence). Trimming at V came to 5 bases and at J to 8 bases, leaving 14 bases not matched to a gene. CDR3 bases: TGTGCCAGCAGCTACCTAGCGGGAGGAGGGTATCTTACCAACGTCCTGACTTTC. Its translation is CASSYLAGGGYLTNVLTF. The full variable domain, with the rest looked up from reference TRBV3-1 and TRBJ2-6, is DTAVSQTPKYLVTQMGNDKSIKCEQNLGHDTMYWYKQDSKKFLKIMFSYNNKELIINETVPNRFSPKSPDKAHLNLHINSLELGDSAVYFCASSYLAGGGYLTNVLTFGAGSRLTVL.

The chain links TRBV7-9 to TRBJ2-5; 7 nucleotides match TRBD1. The J call may be mistaken, given a closer DNA end match to TRBJ2-7. The CDR3 has 16 amino acids. Germline V gene lookup returns CDR1 SEHNR and CDR2 FQNEAQ (reference sequence). CDR3: CASSDTLSGGDYEQYF. Written as DNA, the CDR3 is TGTGCCAGCAGCGATACACTATCAGGGGGAGACTACGAGCAGTACTTC.

This sequence joins TRBV5-5 and TRBJ2-7; 8 bases are shared with TRBD1. The CDR3 consists of 15 residues. The germline CDR1 and CDR2 sequences are SGHKS and YYEKEE (reference sequence). V gave up 4 bases and J gave up 2 bases; unmatched junction bases: 8. The CDR3 loop reads CASSADRVYPYEQYF. CDR3 in DNA: TGTGCCAGCAGCGCGGACAGGGTATATCCCTACGAGCAGTACTTC.